The 10 T cell receptor beta chains given below trace back to one sample, sequenced in a study of beta chain features in type 1 diabetes. General study findings and limits: TCRB CDR3s were moderately but significantly shorter in Type 1 diabetes patients in all four CD4+ subsets.

These receptors' targets are unknown. Expressed TCRB transcripts were sequenced because the isolated RNA had all been reverse transcribed beforehand. The data were produced by immunoSEQ multiplex PCR, yet TCRdb's version contains in-frame clones alone and is incomplete. Here the sample spans about 170,000 clones, approximately 8% being singletons. Sequencing input: central memory CD4+ T cells from blood. These receptors were collected from a woman in her thirties or forties with type 1 diabetes.

The V and J genes are TRBV21-1 and TRBJ1-2; TRBD1 is taken as the D call from the table, unchecked against the DNA. TRBV21-1 is described as a pseudogene. The CDR3 runs 15 residues. CDR3 in amino acids: CASSKAPGLVVRYTF. The CDR3 DNA reads as TGTGCCAGCAGCAAAGCCCCAGGGCTCGTCGTGAGATACACCTTC.

This clone has just a few counts. The chain links TRBV27 to TRBJ1-2, with unresolved D. Germline-derived CDR1 and CDR2 are MNHEY and SMNVEV (reference sequence). The CDR3 spans 15 residues. V was shortened by 5 bases and J by 2 bases, with 15 bases between the two germline ends. Here the CDR3 DNA reads TGTGCCAGCAGTCCCCGAGAAGTTGCGAACTATGGCTACACCTTC. It yields the protein CASSPREVANYGYTF.

This clone was picked up a small number of times. The rearrangement links TRBV27 to TRBJ1-1; 9 nucleotides line up with TRBD1. The V gene end was trimmed by 5 bases and the J gene end by 4 bases; junction bases not matched to a gene: 8. CDR3 size: 15 residues. The V gene's germline CDR1 is MNHEY and CDR2 SMNVEV (reference sequence). Here the CDR3 DNA reads TGTGCCAGCAGTCCAAGGACAGGGGCGAGCACTGAAGCTTTCTTT. Amino acid sequence: CASSPRTGASTEAFF.

This clone has only a few counts. The CDR3 spells CASSLEGGNQPQHF. The CDR3 DNA is TGTGCCAGCAGCTTAGAGGGCGGCAATCAGCCCCAGCATTTT. The chain uses TRBV11-2 and TRBJ1-5; D uncertain. V dropped 0 bases and J dropped 2 bases, with 5 bases sitting between them. The CDR3 covers 14 residues. Germline V CDR1 and CDR2: SGHAT, FQNNGV.

This clone was seen a few times. This sequence joins TRBV25-1 and TRBJ2-5, with 11 nucleotides matching TRBD2. The V gene's germline CDR1 is MGHDK and CDR2 SYGVNS. CDR3 length: 15 amino acids. V shed 5 bases and J 4 bases; nucleotides not matched to a gene: 6. The DNA for the CDR3 is TGTGCCAGCAGTACACTAGCGGGAGTAGGAGAGACCCAGTACTTC. Protein: CASSTLAGVGETQYF.

J is TRBJ1-2 and V is TRBV4-3; 7 nucleotides align to TRBD1. Germline V gene data show CDR1 as LGHNA and CDR2 as YSLEER. V shed 3 bases, J shed 7 bases, and the junction held 8 bases outside the gene matches. The CDR3 totals 14 residues. The DNA for the CDR3 is TGCGCCAGCAGCCACCTCACAGGGGAAAGTGGCTACACCTTC. As protein: CASSHLTGESGYTF.

The rearrangement uses TRBV28 and TRBJ1-2; 10 bases match TRBD1. This CDR3 region has 15 residues. Germline V gene data show CDR1 as MDHEN and CDR2 as SYDVKM. V shed 10 bases and J 2 bases; nucleotides not matched to a gene: 10. Here the CDR3 DNA reads TGTGCCACCATATCCAAGGGACAGGGGAACTATGGCTACACCTTC. Protein: CATISKGQGNYGYTF.

This clone was seen more than once but under ten times. The chain employs TRBV5-1 and TRBJ2-5, with 10 bases that match TRBD2. V was clipped by 4 bases and J by 2 bases; unmatched bases: 11. The CDR3 is 17 amino acids. Looked up from germline, CDR1 is SGHRS and CDR2 is YFSETQ. The CDR3 bases are TGCGCCAGCAGCCTGGGGGTAGCGGGAGGCCAACAAGAGACCCAGTACTTC. It is translated as CASSLGVAGGQQETQYF.

This clone has only a few counts. The chain carries TRBV5-6 and TRBJ1-2; 7 nucleotides agree with TRBD1. Germline trimming cut 6 bases from V and 8 bases from J; bases unmatched to any gene: 10. Germline-derived CDR1 and CDR2 are SGHDT and YYEEEE. The CDR3 spans 13 residues. For the CDR3, the DNA is TGTGCCAGCACCCTACAGGGGACGGAGGGCTACACCTTC. Its protein is CASTLQGTEGYTF. Supplemented by reference TRBV5-6 and TRBJ1-2, the full variable domain reads DAGVTQSPTHLIKTRGQQVTLRCSPKSGHDTVSWYQQALGQGPQFIFQYYEEEERQRGNFPDRFSGHQFPNYSSELNVNALLLGDSALYLCASTLQGTEGYTFGSGTRLTVV.

This clone turned up a few times. V usage is TRBV9 and J usage is TRBJ2-7; 7 bases agree with TRBD2. The trim removed 4 bases at V and 0 bases at J, leaving 7 bases unmatched. From germline, CDR1 is SGDLS and CDR2 YYNGEE. The CDR3 spans 15 residues. The CDR3: CASSTLAGPSYEQYF. Written as DNA, the CDR3 is TGTGCCAGCAGCACCTTAGCGGGTCCCTCCTACGAGCAGTACTTC.